The 3 T cell receptor beta chains below all came from one sample that was sequenced in a study of T cell responses to AZD1222 COVID-19 vaccine. Sequencing used immunoSEQ multiplex PCR; TCRdb keeps in-frame clones, though not all of them. The sample lists more than 70,000 clones; roughly 87% were seen once. The material was peripheral blood, obtained on day 0 of AZD1222 vaccination. These receptors all come from an adult in good health.

This clone has a handful of counts. The CDR3 sequence is CASGSGQGWGTNTEAFF. CDR3 coding DNA: TGTGCTAGTGGTTCTGGACAGGGATGGGGGACGAACACTGAAGCTTTCTTT. The rearrangement links TRBV12-5 to TRBJ1-1, with 8 positions matching TRBD1. This CDR3 has 17 amino acids. Germline values: CDR1 LGHNT, CDR2 FRNRAP. After removal of 4 bases from V and 1 base from J, the junction contained 11 bases not matched to a gene. Full variable domain (missing parts from reference TRBV12-5 and TRBJ1-1): DARVTQTPRHKVTEMGQEVTMRCQPILGHNTVFWYRQTMMQGLELLAYFRNRAPLDDSGMPKDRFSAEMPDATLATLKIQPSEPRDSAVYFCASGSGQGWGTNTEAFFGQGTRLTVV.

J is TRBJ1-1 and V is TRBV12-3 or TRBV12-4; D is perhaps TRBD1 (5 bases). Trimming cost V 8 bases and J 7 bases, with 14 bases left between them. CDR3 length: 12 amino acids. The CDR3 reads CASDQRGGEAFF. The CDR3 DNA follows: TGTGCCAGCGACCAGAGGGGAGGTGAAGCTTTCTTT.

The J gene is TRBJ2-5, the V gene TRBV7-2, with D possibly being TRBD2 (6 bases). Germline V gene data show CDR1 as SGHTA and CDR2 as FQGNSA. The length of the CDR3 is 14 residues. V was cut by 4 bases and J by 5 bases, with 14 bases left in between. DNA for the CDR3: TGTGCCAGCAGCTCGCCGACTAGTAGGGAGACCCAGTACTTC. Translated, it gives CASSSPTSRETQYF.